The next 32 T cell receptor beta chains were all read from a single sample in a study of T cell clonality in common variable immunodeficiency. Method: immunoSEQ multiplex PCR; TCRdb's copy keeps in-frame clones and lacks some. Singletons are absent from the sample, which has approximately 24,000 clones. These receptors have no identified antigens. Whole-study findings and limits: Fewer deletions and N-nucleotide insertions were reportedly seen in common variable immunodeficiency TCR beta sequences.

Sequencing was performed on peripheral blood mononuclear cells. The receptors shown here come from a human donor with common variable immunodeficiency.

As regards this clone: The missing CDR3 end, 3 residues past where the read stops, is filled in from the germline J gene. This chain connects TRBV20-1 to TRBJ1-1; TRBD1 matches 9 bases. Germline trimming cut 5 bases from V and 6 bases from J; bases unmatched to any gene: 10. CDR1 and CDR2 (germline): DFQATT, SNEGSKA (reference sequence). The CDR3 is 14 amino acids. CDR3 sequence: CSAFSPRTGAEAFF. The sequenced part of the CDR3 DNA is TGCAGTGCTTTTTCCCCCCGGACAGGGGCTGAA.

As regards this clone: The CDR3 end lies 3 residues beyond the end of the read and is filled in from the germline J gene. The V call is TRBV18, the J call TRBJ2-2; the D is unclear. Trimming left V 3 bases short and J 2 bases short, with 13 bases between. Germline loops: CDR1 KGHSH, CDR2 LQKENI. This CDR3 is 16 amino acids long. This chain's CDR3 is CASSPLGGINTGELFF. The CDR3 bases that were read are TGTGCCAGCTCACCCCTTGGCGGAATCAACACCGGGGAG.

This clone is medium-sized within its sample. The CDR3 end lies 3 residues beyond the end of the read and is filled in from the germline J gene. This chain links TRBV6-1 with TRBJ2-5; a weak D match, TRBD1 (6 bases). Germline V gene sequence: CDR1 MNHNS, CDR2 SASEGT. CDR3 length: 12 amino acids. Trimming removed 4 bases at V and 4 bases at J, with 7 bases between. This chain's CDR3 is CASSVQGETQYF. Incomplete CDR3 DNA: TGTGCCAGCAGTGTACAGGGAGAGACC.

This clone has only a few counts. The read stops 3 residues short of the end of the CDR3; the missing end is completed from the germline J gene. V gene TRBV7-9 combines with J gene TRBJ1-5; no clear D. V was clipped by 1 base and J by 1 base, with 8 bases between them. The CDR3 is made up of 15 amino acids. Germline V gene sequence: CDR1 SEHNR, CDR2 FQNEAQ (reference sequence). CDR3 DNA, as far as it was read: TGTGCCAGCAGCTTAGATGGCGGGAGCAATCAGCCC. This encodes CASSLDGGSNQP. The complete CDR3 reads CASSLDGGSNQPQHF.

This clone was detected many times. The read finishes 3 residues shy of the CDR3 end, and the germline J gene is used to complete it. V is TRBV20-1 and J is TRBJ2-5; a possible D gene is TRBD2 (6 bases). V dropped 4 bases and J dropped 5 bases, with 26 bases sitting between them. The CDR3 spans 17 residues. Germline V CDR1 and CDR2: DFQATT, SNEGSKA (reference sequence). The CDR3 spells CSAMSRPAGWADETQYF. The covered CDR3 bases are TGCAGTGCTATGTCCCGTCCGGCGGGATGGGCGGACGAGACC.

Only a few counts were recorded for this clone. The read terminates 3 residues ahead of where the CDR3 ends, so the germline J gene completes it. The chain recombines TRBV7-2 with TRBJ2-5; 9 positions match TRBD2. This CDR3 has 15 amino acids. V lost 1 base and J lost 5; bases outside the gene matches: 5. The germline CDR1 and CDR2 sequences are SGHTA and FQGNSA. CDR3 region: CASSLVGGGAETQYF. CDR3 DNA (partial): TGTGCCAGCAGCTTAGTCGGCGGGGGGGCGGAGACC.

This clone was picked up many times. Read coverage stops 3 residues before the CDR3 terminus; the germline J gene supplies the remainder. The chain uses TRBV7-9 and TRBJ1-2; 8 bases agree with TRBD1. The CDR3 has 13 residues. J lost 4 bases, V lost 6 bases, and 4 bases had no gene match. Germline V gives CDR1 SEHNR, CDR2 FQNEAQ (reference sequence). The CDR3 loop is CASSPDRGYGYTF. The part of the CDR3 DNA that was read is TGTGCCAGCAGTCCCGACAGGGGCTATGGC.

This clone was picked up a small number of times. The missing CDR3 end, 3 residues past where the read stops, is filled in from the germline J gene. The rearrangement joins TRBV6-1 to TRBJ2-7, with D unclear. The V end lost 4 bases, the J end lost 0 bases, and 10 bases lay between the germline ends. This CDR3 region has 14 residues. CDR1 and CDR2 (germline): MNHNS, SASEGT. The chain's CDR3 is CASSVQAHSYEQYF. The sequenced part of the CDR3 DNA is TGTGCCAGCAGTGTGCAGGCCCACTCCTACGAG.

This clone was counted ten times or more. The CDR3 extends 3 residues past the end of the read, so its final part is completed from the germline J gene. The V gene is TRBV20-1, the J gene TRBJ1-1, with TRBD1 identical over 7 bases. CDR1 is DFQATT, CDR2 SNEGSKA, per germline (reference sequence). The V segment lost 5 bases and the J segment 0 bases; nucleotides outside the gene matches: 9. CDR3 size: 15 residues. The sequenced part of the CDR3 DNA is TGCAGTGCTGGAGGGGCAGGGGGAATGAACACTGAA. The encoded protein is CSAGGAGGMNTE. The complete CDR3 protein is CSAGGAGGMNTEAFF.

This clone was seen a few times. The missing CDR3 end, 3 residues past where the read stops, is filled in from the germline J gene. V gene TRBV5-1 combines with J gene TRBJ1-2; possibly TRBD1 for D (5 bases). From germline, CDR1 is SGHRS and CDR2 YFSETQ. The CDR3 is made up of 14 amino acids. The CDR3 DNA, read in part, is TGCGCCAGCAGCTTGGCTGGGTGGGGGGACGGC. Its protein product is CASSLAGWGDG. The full CDR3 is CASSLAGWGDGYTF.

This clone was observed at least ten times. The read is 3 residues too short to cover the CDR3 end, so that end is filled in from the germline J gene. The V gene is TRBV5-6, the J gene TRBJ2-5; a weak D match, TRBD2 (5 bases). The CDR3 runs 14 residues. CDR1 and CDR2 from the germline V gene are SGHDT and YYEEEE. The V gene lost 4 bases and the J gene lost 5 bases, with 15 bases spanning the gap. CDR3 bases read: TGTGCCAGCAGCCAGACGGGGTTCGGGGAGACC. It yields the protein CASSQTGFGET. The complete CDR3 sequence is CASSQTGFGETQYF.

This clone was found a few times. The CDR3 end falls 3 residues outside the read, so it is completed with the germline J gene. V gene TRBV20-1 combines with J gene TRBJ1-2, with 8 bases matching TRBD1. The CDR3 extends over 13 amino acids. Germline V gene sequence: CDR1 DFQATT, CDR2 SNEGSKA (reference sequence). The sequenced CDR3 bases are TGCAGTGCTAGCCCGACAGGGGTGGGAGGC. This codes for CSASPTGVGG. The full CDR3 protein reads CSASPTGVGGYTF.

This clone was counted a few times. The read comes to an end 3 residues before the CDR3 does, leaving the germline J gene to fill in the end. The J gene is TRBJ2-7, the V gene TRBV2; 9 bases match TRBD1. Looked up from germline, CDR1 is SNHLY and CDR2 is FYNNEI. Trimming took 10 bases from V and 2 from J; bases not matched to a gene: 9. The CDR3 consists of 14 residues. CDR3 sequence reads: CATAPGQGAYEQYF. The sequenced CDR3 bases are TGTGCCACCGCCCCGGGACAGGGTGCCTACGAG.

This clone has a handful of counts. One junction end disagrees with the germline gene, perhaps due to a read error. The read terminates 3 residues ahead of where the CDR3 ends, so the germline J gene completes it. V is TRBV7-7 and J is TRBJ2-2; TRBD1 is a possible D gene (6 bases). The CDR3 extends over 16 amino acids. Germline V gene sequence: CDR1 SSHAT, CDR2 FNYEAQ (reference sequence). The DNA read from the CDR3 is TGTGCTAGCAGCTCCTCAGGGGATGCTAGAAACGGGGAG. This encodes CASSSSGDARNGE. The whole CDR3 is CASSSSGDARNGELFF.

This clone was found many times. The read ends 3 residues before the CDR3 terminus; that terminus is restored from the germline J gene. The rearrangement uses TRBV7-2 and TRBJ2-4, with a tentative D call TRBD1 (5 bases). V lost 6 bases and J 3 bases, leaving 9 bases between the germline ends. This CDR3 has 13 amino acids. Looked up from germline, CDR1 is SGHTA and CDR2 is FQGNSA. The part of the CDR3 DNA that was read is TGTGCCAGCAGAGGGGTTGACAAAAACATT. Translation gives CASRGVDKNI. The CDR3 as a whole reads CASRGVDKNIQYF.

This clone turned up a few times. With the read ending 3 residues before the CDR3 end, the germline J gene is used to fill in that end. This rearrangement joins TRBV2 to TRBJ2-5; TRBD1 might be the D (5 bases). The CDR3 loop spans 15 amino acids. In germline, CDR1 is SNHLY, CDR2 FYNNEI. The V gene lost 5 bases and the J gene lost 5 bases, with 18 bases spanning the gap. The chain's CDR3 is CASSIQAPSFETQYF. CDR3 DNA (partial): TGTGCCAGCAGTATACAGGCCCCATCCTTCGAGACC.

This clone has a handful of counts. The CDR3 end is not reached by the read, which stops 3 residues before it; the germline J gene fills it in. V usage is TRBV6-1 and J usage is TRBJ2-5; TRBD2 matches at 8 bases. Germline lookup yields CDR1 MNHNS and CDR2 SASEGT. CDR3 length: 16 amino acids. Trimming removed 3 bases from V and 5 bases from J; junction bases left unmatched: 11. The sequenced part of the CDR3 DNA is TGTGCCAGCAGTGAGACGGGGGGGGCTTCGGGGGAGACC. Encoded protein: CASSETGGASGET. The CDR3, in full, reads CASSETGGASGETQYF.

This clone was counted ten times or more. The read terminates 3 residues before the CDR3 end, so the remaining end is supplied by the germline J gene. The chain is built from TRBV20-1 and TRBJ2-5; 7 bases are shared with TRBD2. J gave up 3 bases and V 6 bases, and 10 bases lay outside the gene matches. Per the germline V gene, CDR1 is DFQATT and CDR2 is SNEGSKA (reference sequence). This CDR3 has 14 residues. Partial CDR3 DNA: TGCAGTGCCAGTGAGCGTGGGACTAAAGAGACC. Translated, it gives CSASERGTKET. The whole CDR3 is CSASERGTKETQYF.

This clone has just a few counts. The sequenced fragment ends 3 residues before the CDR3 boundary, so the rest is inferred from the germline J gene. The chain joins TRBV30 to TRBJ2-7, with D possibly being TRBD1 (6 bases). This CDR3 spans 13 amino acids. Germline CDR1 is GTSNPN and CDR2 is SVGIG (reference sequence). Trimming left V 4 bases short and J 0 bases short, with 10 bases between. CDR3 residues: CAWMWDNSYEQYF. CDR3 bases read: TGTGCCTGGATGTGGGACAACTCCTACGAG.

This clone showed up just a few times. Read coverage stops 3 residues before the CDR3 terminus; the germline J gene supplies the remainder. The rearrangement links TRBV19 to TRBJ1-5, with no clear D. The V gene lost 7 bases and the J gene lost 0 bases, with 19 bases spanning the gap. The CDR3 is made up of 17 amino acids. Germline V lookup: CDR1 LNHDA, CDR2 SQIVND (reference sequence). The CDR3 protein is CASTQPADFYSNQPQHF. CDR3 DNA, as far as it was read: TGTGCCAGTACCCAACCGGCGGATTTCTATAGCAATCAGCCC.

As concerns this clone: The CDR3 extends 3 residues past the end of the read, so its final part is completed from the germline J gene. The chain employs TRBV6-2 or TRBV6-3 and TRBJ1-1; D perhaps matches TRBD1 (6 bases). The CDR3 spans 13 residues. In germline, CDR1 is MNHEY, CDR2 SVGEGT. Trimming left V 6 bases short and J 7 bases short, with 15 bases between. The CDR3 DNA, read in part, is TGTGCCAGCAGGGGGACAATACTTGGTGAA. It translates to CASRGTILGE. The whole CDR3 reads CASRGTILGEAFF.

This clone was detected only a few times. Read data end 3 residues before the CDR3 end; the end is taken from the germline J gene. The V and J genes are TRBV5-1 and TRBJ1-6; D call uncertain. This CDR3 is 12 amino acids long. Germline CDR1 is SGHRS and CDR2 is YFSETQ. Trimming left V 3 bases short and J 7 bases short, with 5 bases between. Incomplete CDR3 DNA: TGCGCCAGCAGCTCAATCAATTCACCC. The encoded protein is CASSSINSP. The complete CDR3 reads CASSSINSPLHF.

Turning to this clone: The read gets to within 3 residues of the CDR3 end, and the germline J gene fills in the rest. This chain links TRBV19 with TRBJ1-6, with D perhaps matching TRBD1 (6 bases). Germline assignment: CDR1 LNHDA and CDR2 SQIVND (reference sequence). Trimming stripped 6 bases from V and 5 bases from J, with 14 bases between. This CDR3 comprises 15 residues. CDR3 DNA, as far as it was read: TGTGCCAGTAGCCTAGACAGGATTGATAATTCACCC. Translation gives CASSLDRIDNSP. The entire CDR3 reads CASSLDRIDNSPLHF.

A word on this clone: With the read ending 3 residues before the CDR3 end, the germline J gene is used to fill in that end. The gene calls are TRBV7-3 and TRBJ2-3, with TRBD2 matching over 13 bases. The CDR3 consists of 16 residues. The V segment lost 5 bases and the J segment 2 bases; nucleotides outside the gene matches: 4. Germline CDR1 SGHTA, CDR2 FQGTGA. The CDR3 loop reads CASSATSGGNTDTQYF. The covered CDR3 bases are TGTGCCAGCAGCGCGACTAGCGGGGGGAACACAGATACG.

The sample holds a few counts of this clone. The missing CDR3 end, 3 residues past where the read stops, is filled in from the germline J gene. V usage is TRBV18 and J usage is TRBJ2-5; 9 nucleotides agree with TRBD1. The V gene's germline CDR1 is KGHSH and CDR2 LQKENI. Unmatched junction bases numbered 6, after V lost 3 bases and J lost 4 bases. The CDR3 extends over 15 amino acids. CDR3 DNA (partial): TGTGCCAGCTCACCGAGTAGGACAGGGGTAGAGACC. Amino acid sequence: CASSPSRTGVET. The full CDR3 reads CASSPSRTGVETQYF.

This clone was counted many times. The observed sequence ends 3 residues before the CDR3 terminus, with the missing tail filled in from the germline J gene. The chain joins TRBV5-1 to TRBJ1-1, with D possibly matching TRBD1 (6 bases). The CDR3 is 12 residues long. Germline CDR1 is SGHRS and CDR2 is YFSETQ. The CDR3 reads CASSPSGTEAFF. CDR3 bases read: TGCGCCAGCAGCCCATCCGGGACAGAA.

In this sample, this clone turned up a few times. The CDR3 is cut off 3 residues early in the read; its end comes from the germline J gene. V and J are TRBV7-2 and TRBJ1-5, with D unresolved. The CDR3 length is 15 residues. Looked up from germline, CDR1 is SGHTA and CDR2 is FQGNSA. The V and J ends lost 2 bases and 1 base respectively, with 9 bases between them. The CDR3 loop is CASSLFRGSNQPQHF. The part of the CDR3 DNA that was read is TGTGCCAGCAGCTTATTCCGCGGGAGCAATCAGCCC.

This clone was recorded at least ten times. The CDR3 extends 3 residues past the end of the read, so its final part is completed from the germline J gene. This chain joins TRBV19 and TRBJ2-7, with D tentatively TRBD1 (5 bases). In germline, CDR1 is LNHDA, CDR2 SQIVND (reference sequence). The CDR3 extends over 15 amino acids. V lost 8 bases, J lost 3 bases, and 20 bases lay in between. Here the CDR3 reads CASSAQTVLNYEQYF. The sequenced part of the CDR3 DNA is TGTGCCAGTTCCGCTCAGACAGTCCTTAACTACGAG.

This clone was detected only a few times. The CDR3 goes on 3 residues after the read ends, and that part is filled in from the germline J gene. The chain joins TRBV7-3 to TRBJ1-6; D call uncertain. Germline CDR1 reads SGHTA; CDR2 reads FQGTGA. This CDR3 is built from 12 residues. Trimming shortened V by 5 bases and J by 3 bases, and 2 bases separated the two germline ends. The CDR3: CASSLYNSPLHF. The CDR3 DNA, read in part, is TGTGCCAGCAGCCTCTATAATTCACCC.

This clone was seen ten or more times. The CDR3 end is not reached by the read, which stops 3 residues before it; the germline J gene fills it in. The chain links TRBV10-1 to TRBJ2-3; 8 nucleotides line up with TRBD2. The CDR3 totals 13 residues. From germline, CDR1 is WNHNN and CDR2 SYGVQD (reference sequence). The CDR3 sequence is CASSRSGSGTQYF. The CDR3 bases that were read are TGCGCCAGCAGTAGGAGCGGGAGTGGAACG.

About this clone: The read falls 3 residues short of the CDR3 end, and the missing part is taken from the germline J gene. This chain joins TRBV7-2 and TRBJ1-5; D call uncertain. CDR3 length equals 12 residues. V shed 5 bases and J shed 9 bases, with 11 bases lying between them. Germline CDR1 reads SGHTA; CDR2 reads FQGNSA. The sequenced CDR3 bases are TGTGCCAGCAGCCCGCCCGTCGGGCCC. Translating it yields CASSPPVGP. The CDR3 reads in full as CASSPPVGPQHF.

A note on this clone: The read ends 3 residues before the CDR3 terminus; that terminus is restored from the germline J gene. V usage is TRBV5-6 and J usage is TRBJ2-7, with 7 bases fitting TRBD2. The CDR3 covers 15 residues. The germline gives CDR1 SGHDT, CDR2 YYEEEE. V gave up 3 bases and J gave up 0 bases; unmatched junction bases: 6. CDR3: CASSWRGGSSYEQYF. The covered CDR3 bases are TGTGCCAGCAGCTGGAGGGGAGGGAGCTCCTACGAG.